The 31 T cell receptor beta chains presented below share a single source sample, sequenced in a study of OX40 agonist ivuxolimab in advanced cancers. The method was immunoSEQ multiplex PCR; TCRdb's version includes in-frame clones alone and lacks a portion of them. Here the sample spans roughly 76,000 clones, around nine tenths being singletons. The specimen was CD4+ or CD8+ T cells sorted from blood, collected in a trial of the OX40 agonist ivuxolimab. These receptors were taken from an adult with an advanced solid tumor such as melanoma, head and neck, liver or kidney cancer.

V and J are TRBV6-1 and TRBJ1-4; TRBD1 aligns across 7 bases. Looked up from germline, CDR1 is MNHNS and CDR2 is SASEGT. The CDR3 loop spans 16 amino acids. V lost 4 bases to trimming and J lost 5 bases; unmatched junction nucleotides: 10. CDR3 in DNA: TGTGCCAGCAGTGCTACCACAGGGGTCGGAAATGAAAAACTGTTTTTT. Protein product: CASSATTGVGNEKLFF.

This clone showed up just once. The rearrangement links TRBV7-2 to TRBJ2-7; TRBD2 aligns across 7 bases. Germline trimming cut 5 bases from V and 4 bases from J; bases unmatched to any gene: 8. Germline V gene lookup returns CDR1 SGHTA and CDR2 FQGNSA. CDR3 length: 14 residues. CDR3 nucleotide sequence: TGTGCCAGCAGCACATCGACTAGCTTGTACGAGCAGTACTTC. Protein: CASSTSTSLYEQYF. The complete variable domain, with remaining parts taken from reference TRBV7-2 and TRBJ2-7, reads GAGVSQSPSNKVTEKGKDVELRCDPISGHTALYWYRQSLGQGLEFLIYFQGNSAPDKSGLPSDRFSAERTGGSVSTLTIQRTQQEDSAVYLCASSTSTSLYEQYFGPGTRLTVT.

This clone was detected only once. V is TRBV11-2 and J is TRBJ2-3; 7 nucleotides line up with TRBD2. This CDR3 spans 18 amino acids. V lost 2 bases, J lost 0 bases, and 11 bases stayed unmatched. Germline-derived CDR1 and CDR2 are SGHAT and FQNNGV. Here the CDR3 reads CASSLQGSSGASTDTQYF. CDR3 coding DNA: TGTGCCAGCAGCTTACAAGGGTCCAGCGGGGCTAGCACAGATACGCAGTATTTT. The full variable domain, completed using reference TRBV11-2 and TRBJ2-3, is EAGVAQSPRYKIIEKRQSVAFWCNPISGHATLYWYQQILGQGPKLLIQFQNNGVVDDSQLPKDRFSAERLKGVDSTLKIQPAKLEDSAVYLCASSLQGSSGASTDTQYFGPGTRLTVL.

The DNA for the CDR3 is TGTGCCAGCAGCTTATTACCAGGGATATGGAACACTGAAGCTTTCTTT. The encoded protein is CASSLLPGIWNTEAFF. This sequence joins TRBV13 and TRBJ1-1; the D gene is possibly TRBD1 (5 bases). Trimming pared 2 bases from V and 1 base from J, leaving 14 bases between. The CDR3 extends over 16 amino acids. Germline V gene lookup returns CDR1 PRHDT and CDR2 FYEKMQ (reference sequence).

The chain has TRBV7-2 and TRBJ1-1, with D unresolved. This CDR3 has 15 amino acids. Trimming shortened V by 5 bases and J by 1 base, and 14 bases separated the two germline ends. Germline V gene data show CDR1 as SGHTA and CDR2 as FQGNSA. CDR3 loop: CASSQTPEGNTEAFF. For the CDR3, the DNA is TGTGCCAGCAGCCAGACTCCTGAGGGGAACACTGAAGCTTTCTTT.

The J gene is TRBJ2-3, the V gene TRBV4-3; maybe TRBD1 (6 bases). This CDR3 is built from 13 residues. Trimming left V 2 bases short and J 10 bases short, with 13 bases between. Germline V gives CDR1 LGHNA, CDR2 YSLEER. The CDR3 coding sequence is TGCGCCAGCAGCCAACCTGGACAGAAAGCGCAGTATTTT. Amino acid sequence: CASSQPGQKAQYF.

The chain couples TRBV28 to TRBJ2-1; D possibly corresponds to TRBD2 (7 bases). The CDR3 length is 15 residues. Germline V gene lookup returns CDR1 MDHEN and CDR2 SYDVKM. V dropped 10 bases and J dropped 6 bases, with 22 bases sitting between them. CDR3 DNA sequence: TGTGCCACCTCAGCGGGGCAGGGGCCGGGCAATGAGCAGTTCTTC. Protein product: CATSAGQGPGNEQFF.

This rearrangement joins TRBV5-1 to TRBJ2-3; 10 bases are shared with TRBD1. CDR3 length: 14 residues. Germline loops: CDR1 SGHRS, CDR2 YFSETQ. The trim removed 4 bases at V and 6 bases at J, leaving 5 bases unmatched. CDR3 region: CASSAGQGRDTQYF. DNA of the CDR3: TGCGCCAGCAGCGCGGGACAGGGGCGTGATACGCAGTATTTT.

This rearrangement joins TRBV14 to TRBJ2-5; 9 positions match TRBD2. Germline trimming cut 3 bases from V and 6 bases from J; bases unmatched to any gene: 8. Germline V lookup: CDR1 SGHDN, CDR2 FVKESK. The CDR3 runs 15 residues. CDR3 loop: CASSQTSGGGQTQYF. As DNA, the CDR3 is TGTGCCAGCAGCCAGACTAGCGGAGGCGGGCAGACCCAGTACTTC.

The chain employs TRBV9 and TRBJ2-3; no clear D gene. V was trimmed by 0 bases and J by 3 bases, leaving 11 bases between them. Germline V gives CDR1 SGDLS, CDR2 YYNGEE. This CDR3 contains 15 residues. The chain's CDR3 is CASSVAGVATDTQYF. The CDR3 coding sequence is TGTGCCAGCAGCGTAGCTGGGGTAGCAACAGATACGCAGTATTTT.

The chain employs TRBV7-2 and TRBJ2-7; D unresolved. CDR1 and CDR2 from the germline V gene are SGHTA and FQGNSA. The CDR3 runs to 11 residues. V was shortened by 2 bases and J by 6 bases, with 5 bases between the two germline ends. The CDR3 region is CASSLFAEQYF. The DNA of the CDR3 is TGTGCCAGCAGCTTATTCGCCGAGCAGTACTTC.

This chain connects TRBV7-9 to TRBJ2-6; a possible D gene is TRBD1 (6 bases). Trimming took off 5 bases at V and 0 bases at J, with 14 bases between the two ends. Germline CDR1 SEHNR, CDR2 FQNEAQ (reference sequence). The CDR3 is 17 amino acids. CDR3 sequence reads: CASSPNPGASGANVLTF. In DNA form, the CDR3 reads TGTGCCAGCAGCCCCAATCCAGGGGCCTCTGGGGCCAACGTCCTGACTTTC.

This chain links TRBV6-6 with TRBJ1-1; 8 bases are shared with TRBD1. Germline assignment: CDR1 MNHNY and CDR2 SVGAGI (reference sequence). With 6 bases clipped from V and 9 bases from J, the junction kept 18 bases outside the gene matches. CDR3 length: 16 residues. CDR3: CASRFGTGGGSKQAFF. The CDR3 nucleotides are TGTGCCAGCAGGTTTGGGACAGGAGGAGGGTCCAAACAAGCTTTCTTT.

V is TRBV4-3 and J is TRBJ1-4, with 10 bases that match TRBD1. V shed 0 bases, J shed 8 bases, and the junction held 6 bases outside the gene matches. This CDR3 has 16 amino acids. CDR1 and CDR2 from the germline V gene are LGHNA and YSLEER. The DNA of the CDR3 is TGCGCCAGCAGCCAAGACTGGGACAGGGGAAGGGAAAAACTGTTTTTT. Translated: CASSQDWDRGREKLFF.

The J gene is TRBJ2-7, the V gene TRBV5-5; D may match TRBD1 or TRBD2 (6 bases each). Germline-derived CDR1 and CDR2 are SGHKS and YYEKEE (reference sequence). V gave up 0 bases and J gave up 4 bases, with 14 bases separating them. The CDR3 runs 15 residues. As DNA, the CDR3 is TGTGCCAGCAGCTTGGCCGGGCAGGGGACTTACGAGCAGTACTTC. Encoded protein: CASSLAGQGTYEQYF.

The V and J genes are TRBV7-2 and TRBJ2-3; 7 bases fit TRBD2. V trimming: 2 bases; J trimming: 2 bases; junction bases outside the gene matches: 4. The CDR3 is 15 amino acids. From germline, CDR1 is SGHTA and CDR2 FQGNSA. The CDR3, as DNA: TGTGCCAGCAGCTTAAGCGGGAACCCCACAGATACGCAGTATTTT. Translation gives CASSLSGNPTDTQYF.

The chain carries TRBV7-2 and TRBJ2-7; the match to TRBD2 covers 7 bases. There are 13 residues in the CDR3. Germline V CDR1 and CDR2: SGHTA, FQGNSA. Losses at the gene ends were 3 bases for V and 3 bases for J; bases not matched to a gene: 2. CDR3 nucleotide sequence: TGTGCCAGCAGCTTGCAGCGGGACTACGAGCAGTACTTC. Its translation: CASSLQRDYEQYF. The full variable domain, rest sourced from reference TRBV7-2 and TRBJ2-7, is GAGVSQSPSNKVTEKGKDVELRCDPISGHTALYWYRQSLGQGLEFLIYFQGNSAPDKSGLPSDRFSAERTGGSVSTLTIQRTQQEDSAVYLCASSLQRDYEQYFGPGTRLTVT.

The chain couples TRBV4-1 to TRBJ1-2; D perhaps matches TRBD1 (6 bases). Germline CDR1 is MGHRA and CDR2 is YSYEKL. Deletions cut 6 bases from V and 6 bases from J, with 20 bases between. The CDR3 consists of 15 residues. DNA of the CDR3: TGCGCCAGCAGATCTACTTTTTCCGGGGGCGATGGCTACACCTTC. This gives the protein CASRSTFSGGDGYTF.

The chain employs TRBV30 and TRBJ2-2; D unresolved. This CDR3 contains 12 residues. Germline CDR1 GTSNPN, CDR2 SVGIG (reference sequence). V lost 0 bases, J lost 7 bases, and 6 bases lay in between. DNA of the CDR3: TGTGCCTGGAGTGTAGGTGGCGGGGAGCTGTTTTTT. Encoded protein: CAWSVGGGELFF.

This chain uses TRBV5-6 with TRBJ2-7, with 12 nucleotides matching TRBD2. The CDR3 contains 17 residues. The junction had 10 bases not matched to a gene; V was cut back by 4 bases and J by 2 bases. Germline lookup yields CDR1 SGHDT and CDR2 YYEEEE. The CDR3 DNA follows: TGTGCCAGCAGCCCCCCCGGCGGGACTAGCGGGCCCTACGAGCAGTACTTC. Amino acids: CASSPPGGTSGPYEQYF.

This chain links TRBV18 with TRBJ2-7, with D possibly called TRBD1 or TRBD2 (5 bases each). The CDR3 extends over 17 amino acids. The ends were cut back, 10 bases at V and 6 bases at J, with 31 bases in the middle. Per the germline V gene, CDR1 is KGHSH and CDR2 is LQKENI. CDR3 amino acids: CAIPSVPSGTFLGEQYF. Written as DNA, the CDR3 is TGTGCCATCCCCAGTGTTCCGTCTGGGACCTTTCTTGGCGAGCAGTACTTC.

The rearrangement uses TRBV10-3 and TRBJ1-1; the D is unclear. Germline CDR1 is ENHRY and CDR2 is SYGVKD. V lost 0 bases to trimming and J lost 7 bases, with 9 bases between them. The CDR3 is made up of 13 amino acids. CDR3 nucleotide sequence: TGTGCCATCAGTGAGTCGTTTGGCAGTGAAGCTTTCTTT. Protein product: CAISESFGSEAFF.

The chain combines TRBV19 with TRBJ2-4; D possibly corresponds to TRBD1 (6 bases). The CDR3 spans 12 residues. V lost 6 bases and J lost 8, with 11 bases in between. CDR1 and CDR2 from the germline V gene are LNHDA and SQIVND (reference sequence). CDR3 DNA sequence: TGTGCCAGTAGAGAACAGGGTGACATTCAGTACTTC. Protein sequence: CASREQGDIQYF.

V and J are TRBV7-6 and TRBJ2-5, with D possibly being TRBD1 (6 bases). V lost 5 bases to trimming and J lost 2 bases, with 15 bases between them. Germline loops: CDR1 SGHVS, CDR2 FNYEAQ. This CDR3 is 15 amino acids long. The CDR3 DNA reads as TGTGCCAGCAGCCCCCAGACAGGAAAGCAAGAGACCCAGTACTTC. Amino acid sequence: CASSPQTGKQETQYF.

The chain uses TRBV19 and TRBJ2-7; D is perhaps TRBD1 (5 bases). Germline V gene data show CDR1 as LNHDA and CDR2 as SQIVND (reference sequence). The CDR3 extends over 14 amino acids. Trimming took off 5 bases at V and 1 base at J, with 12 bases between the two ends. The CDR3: CASSSQGSSYEQYF. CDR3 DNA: TGTGCCAGTAGTTCGCAGGGATCATCCTACGAGCAGTACTTC.

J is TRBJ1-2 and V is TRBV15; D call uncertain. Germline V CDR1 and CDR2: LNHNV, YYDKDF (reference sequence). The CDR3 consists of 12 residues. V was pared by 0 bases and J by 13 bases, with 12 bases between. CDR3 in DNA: TGTGCCACCAGCAGAGATCTGGCCGACCGCACCTTC. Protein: CATSRDLADRTF.

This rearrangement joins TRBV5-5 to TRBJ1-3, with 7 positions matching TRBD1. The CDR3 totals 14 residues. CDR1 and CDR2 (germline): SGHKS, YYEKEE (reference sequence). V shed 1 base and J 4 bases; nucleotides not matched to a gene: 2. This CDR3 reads CASSLMTGGNTIYF. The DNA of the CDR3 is TGTGCCAGCAGCTTGATGACAGGGGGAAACACCATATATTTT. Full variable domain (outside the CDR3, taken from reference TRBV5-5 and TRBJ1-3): DAGVTQSPTHLIKTRGQQVTLRCSPISGHKSVSWYQQVLGQGPQFIFQYYEKEERGRGNFPDRFSARQFPNYSSELNVNALLLGDSALYLCASSLMTGGNTIYFGEGSWLTVV.

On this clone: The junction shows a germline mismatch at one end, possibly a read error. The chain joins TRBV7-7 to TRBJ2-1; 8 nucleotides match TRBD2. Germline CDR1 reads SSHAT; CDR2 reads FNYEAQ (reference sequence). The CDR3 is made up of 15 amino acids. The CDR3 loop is CASSLGLVGRNEQFF. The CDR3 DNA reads TGTGCTAGCAGCTTGGGACTAGTAGGCAGAAATGAGCAGTTCTTC.

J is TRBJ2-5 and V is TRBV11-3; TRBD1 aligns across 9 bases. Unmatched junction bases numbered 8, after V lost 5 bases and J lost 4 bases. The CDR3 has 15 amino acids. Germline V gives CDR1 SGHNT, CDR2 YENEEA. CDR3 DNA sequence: TGTGCCAGCAGCAACAGGGGGCGCGGGGTAGAGACCCAGTACTTC. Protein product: CASSNRGRGVETQYF.

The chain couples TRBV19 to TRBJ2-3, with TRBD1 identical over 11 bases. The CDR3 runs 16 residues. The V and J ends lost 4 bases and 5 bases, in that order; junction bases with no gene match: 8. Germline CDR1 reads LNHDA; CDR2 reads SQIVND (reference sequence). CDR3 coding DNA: TGTGCCAGTAGTAGAAGGACAGGGGGCGATTTAGATACGCAGTATTTT. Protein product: CASSRRTGGDLDTQYF.

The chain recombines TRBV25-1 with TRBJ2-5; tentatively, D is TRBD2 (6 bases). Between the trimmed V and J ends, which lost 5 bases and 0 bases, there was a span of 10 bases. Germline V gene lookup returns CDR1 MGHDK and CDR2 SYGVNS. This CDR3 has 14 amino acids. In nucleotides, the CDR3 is TGTGCCAGCAGTCCAGGCGGGAACCAAGAGACCCAGTACTTC. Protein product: CASSPGGNQETQYF.